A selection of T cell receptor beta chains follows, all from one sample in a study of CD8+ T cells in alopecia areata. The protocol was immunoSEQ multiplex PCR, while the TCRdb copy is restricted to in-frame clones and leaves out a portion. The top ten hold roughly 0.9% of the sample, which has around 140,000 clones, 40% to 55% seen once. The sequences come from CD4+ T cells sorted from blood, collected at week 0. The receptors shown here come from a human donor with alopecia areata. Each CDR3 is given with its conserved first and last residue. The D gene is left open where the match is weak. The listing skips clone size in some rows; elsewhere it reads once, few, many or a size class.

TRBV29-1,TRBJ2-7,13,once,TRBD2,TGCAGCGTTGGACTAGCACAAAGCTACGAGCAGTACTTC,CSVGLAQSYEQYF
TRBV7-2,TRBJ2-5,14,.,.,TGTGCCAGCAGCTCACCTCGTGTTCGGGAGACCCAGTACTTC,CASSSPRVRETQYF
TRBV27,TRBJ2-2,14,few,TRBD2,TGTGCCAGCAGGGGACTAGCGAACACCGGGGAGCTGTTTTTT,CASRGLANTGELFF
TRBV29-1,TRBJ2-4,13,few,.,TGCAGCGTTCTAGGAGGACCGCTGAACATTCAGTACTTC,CSVLGGPLNIQYF
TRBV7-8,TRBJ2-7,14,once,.,TGTGCCAGCAGCTTAGAGCTAGGCTCCTACGAGCAGTACTTC,CASSLELGSYEQYF
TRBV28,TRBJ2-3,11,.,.,TGTGCCAGCAGTTTAGAGGAGGCGCAGTATTTT,CASSLEEAQYF
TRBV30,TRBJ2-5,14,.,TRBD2,TGTGCCTGGAGTGGGGCGGGAGGCCAAGAGACCCAGTACTTC,CAWSGAGGQETQYF
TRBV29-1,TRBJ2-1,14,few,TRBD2,TGCAGCGTTGAATCGGGACTAGCGGGAGGAGTAAAGTTCTTC,CSVESGLAGGVKFF
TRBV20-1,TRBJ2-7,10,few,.,TGCAGTGCTATGACGATCGAGCAGTACTTC,CSAMTIEQYF
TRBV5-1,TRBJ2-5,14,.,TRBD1,TGCGCCAGCAGCTTTGGGACAGGACAAGAGACCCAGTACTTC,CASSFGTGQETQYF
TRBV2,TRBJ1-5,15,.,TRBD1,TGTGCCAGCCTCTTGGATACAGGGGGCAATCAGCCCCAGCATTTT,CASLLDTGGNQPQHF
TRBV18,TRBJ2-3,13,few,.,TGTGCCAGCTCACGGGGGAAGGAGGATACGCAGTATTTT,CASSRGKEDTQYF
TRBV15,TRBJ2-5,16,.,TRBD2,TGTGCCACCAGCAGAGACCCTAGCGGGAATATAAAGACCCAGTACTTC,CATSRDPSGNIKTQYF
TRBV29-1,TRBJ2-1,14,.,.,TGCAGCGTTGGGAGGGGTTCCTCCTACAATGAGCAGTTCTTC,CSVGRGSSYNEQFF
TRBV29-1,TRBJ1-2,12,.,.,TGCAGCGTCGAGGGGGATATCGATGGCTACACCTTC,CSVEGDIDGYTF
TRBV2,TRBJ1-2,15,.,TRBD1,TGTGCCAGCAGTGGGACAGGGATCTCTAACTATGGCTACACCTTC,CASSGTGISNYGYTF
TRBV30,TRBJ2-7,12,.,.,TGTGCCTGGAGTGCCCGATACTACGAGCAGTACTTC,CAWSARYYEQYF
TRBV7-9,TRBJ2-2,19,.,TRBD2,TGTGCCAGCAGCCTACTACCCAGTCGAGCGGGAGCGAACACCGGGGAGCTGTTTTTT,CASSLLPSRAGANTGELFF
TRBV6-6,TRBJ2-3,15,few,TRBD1,TGTGCCAGCAGTTTCCCAGGGGGTAACACAGATACGCAGTATTTT,CASSFPGGNTDTQYF
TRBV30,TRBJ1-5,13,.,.,TGTGCCTGGAGTGGGGGGGACAATCAGCCCCAGCATTTT,CAWSGGDNQPQHF
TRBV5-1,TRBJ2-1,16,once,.,TGCGCCAGCAGCCCGAGTTGGAGCGGAATAAACAATGAGCAGTTCTTC,CASSPSWSGINNEQFF
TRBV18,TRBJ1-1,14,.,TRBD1,TGTGCCAGCTCTCGGGACAGGTTGAACACTGAAGCTTTCTTT,CASSRDRLNTEAFF
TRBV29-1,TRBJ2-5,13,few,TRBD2,TGCAGCACCGGACTAGCGGGAGGAGAGACCCAGTACTTC,CSTGLAGGETQYF
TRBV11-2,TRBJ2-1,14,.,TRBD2,TGTGCCAGCAGCCACGGGAGGACATACAATGAGCAGTTCTTC,CASSHGRTYNEQFF
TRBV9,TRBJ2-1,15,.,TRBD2,TGTGCCAGCAGCATAACCGCGGGGGGCTACAATGAGCAGTTCTTC,CASSITAGGYNEQFF
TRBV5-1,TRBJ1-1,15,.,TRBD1,TGCGCCAGCAGTCGGACAGGGCTCATGAACACTGAAGCTTTCTTT,CASSRTGLMNTEAFF
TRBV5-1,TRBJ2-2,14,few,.,TGCGCCAGCAGCTTACCGTCTGTCCTCGGGGAGCTGTTTTTT,CASSLPSVLGELFF
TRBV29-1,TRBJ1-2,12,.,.,TGCAGCGTGTTTCGGGATGGGTATGGCTACACCTTC,CSVFRDGYGYTF
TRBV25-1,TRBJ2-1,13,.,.,TGTGCCAGCAGTGGTCCTAGCGTGCATGAGCAGTTCTTC,CASSGPSVHEQFF
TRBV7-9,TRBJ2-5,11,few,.,TGTGCCAGCAGCTTACTCCAGGCGAGGTACTTC,CASSLLQARYF
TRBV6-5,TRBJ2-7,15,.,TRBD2,TGTGCCAGCAGTCGTAGCGGGAGGGCCGACCACGAGCAGTACTTC,CASSRSGRADHEQYF
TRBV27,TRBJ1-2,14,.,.,TGTGCCAGCAGTGCGTCGGGAGGAGGGTATGGCTACACCTTC,CASSASGGGYGYTF
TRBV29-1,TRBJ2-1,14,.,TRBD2,TGCAGCGTTGAAGTACTAGCGGCCACCAATGAGCAGTTCTTC,CSVEVLAATNEQFF
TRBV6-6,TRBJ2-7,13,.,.,TGTGCCAGCAGTTACAGCCCGCCCTACGAGCAGTACTTC,CASSYSPPYEQYF
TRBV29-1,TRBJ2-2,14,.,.,TGCAGCGTTGAAGAGGGGGCGAACACCGGGGAGCTGTTTTTT,CSVEEGANTGELFF
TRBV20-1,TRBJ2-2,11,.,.,TGCAGTGCTAGTAGCACCGGGGAGCTGTTTTTT,CSASSTGELFF
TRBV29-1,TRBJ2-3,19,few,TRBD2,TGCAGCGTTGAATCCCCGGGACTAGCGGGAGGAACTAGCACAGATACGCAGTATTTT,CSVESPGLAGGTSTDTQYF
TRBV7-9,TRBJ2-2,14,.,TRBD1,TGTGCCAGCAGCTCGGGACAGTACACCGGGGAGCTGTTTTTT,CASSSGQYTGELFF
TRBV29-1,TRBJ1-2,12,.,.,TGCAGCTTCTACGAGGGTATCCTTGGCTACACCTTC,CSFYEGILGYTF
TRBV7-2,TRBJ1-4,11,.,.,TGTGCCAGCAGCTTAGGCGGAATACTGTTTTTT,CASSLGGILFF